The 28 T cell receptor beta chains reported below all come from one sample, sequenced in a study of PD-1 blockade in classical Hodgkin lymphoma. Generated by immunoSEQ multiplex PCR, the TCRdb table keeps only in-frame clones and is missing some. The sample carries about 47,000 clones, 70% to 80% recorded once. The time point is: cycle 4 day 1 (C4D1), after more than five weeks of nivolumab. All the patients suffered relapse after autologous stem cell transplantation, and brentuximab vedotin exposure differed. This material consisted of peripheral blood mononuclear cells (PBMCs), taken before the fourth cycle of nivolumab. All receptors derive from a human donor with classical Hodgkin lymphoma.

The chain couples TRBV28 to TRBJ1-2; TRBD1 agrees at 8 bases. CDR1 and CDR2 (germline): MDHEN, SYDVKM. This CDR3 is built from 16 residues. Trimming took 7 bases from V and 8 from J; bases not matched to a gene: 18. DNA of the CDR3: TGTGCCAGCAACAACTTACGCCAGACAGGGGCTGGGGGCTACACCTTC. It codes for CASNNLRQTGAGGYTF.

This sequence joins TRBV6-1 and TRBJ2-7; no clear D gene. The length of the CDR3 is 13 residues. Trimming stripped 3 bases from V and 3 bases from J, with 9 bases between. Germline CDR1 reads MNHNS; CDR2 reads SASEGT. This CDR3 is CASSENGLYEQYF. In DNA form, the CDR3 reads TGTGCCAGCAGTGAGAATGGCCTCTACGAGCAGTACTTC.

The genes are TRBV27 and TRBJ1-5; D gene uncertain. CDR3 length: 14 amino acids. V dropped 4 bases and J dropped 0 bases, with 7 bases sitting between them. Germline CDR1 is MNHEY and CDR2 is SMNVEV (reference sequence). The CDR3 coding sequence is TGTGCCAGCAGTTCCTGGGATAGCAATCAGCCCCAGCATTTT. Translation gives CASSSWDSNQPQHF.

The rearrangement uses TRBV6-1 and TRBJ2-3; 10 bases are shared with TRBD2. Germline V gene sequence: CDR1 MNHNS, CDR2 SASEGT. The CDR3 length is 17 residues. V shed 3 bases and J 4 bases; nucleotides not matched to a gene: 10. CDR3 coding DNA: TGTGCCAGCAGTGAGAGATCTAGCGGGAGTTTCCCAGATACGCAGTATTTT. The encoded protein is CASSERSSGSFPDTQYF.

V gene TRBV4-3 combines with J gene TRBJ1-1; the D gene is possibly TRBD1 (5 bases). Germline V lookup: CDR1 LGHNA, CDR2 YSLEER. The CDR3 has 13 amino acids. V was cut by 3 bases and J by 5 bases, with 10 bases left in between. In DNA, the CDR3 is TGCGCCAGCAGCCACAGATGGGGGACTGAAGCTTTCTTT. Amino acids: CASSHRWGTEAFF.

The genes are TRBV19 and TRBJ1-1, with D perhaps TRBD1 (5 bases). CDR1 and CDR2 from the germline V gene are LNHDA and SQIVND (reference sequence). Trimming shortened V by 3 bases and J by 3 bases, and 14 bases separated the two germline ends. This CDR3 is built from 15 residues. The CDR3 loop reads CASSIGTGDYTEAFF. The CDR3, as DNA: TGTGCCAGTAGTATTGGGACCGGAGACTACACTGAAGCTTTCTTT.

This clone has more than one count but fewer than ten. The rearrangement joins TRBV5-5 to TRBJ2-5, with 9 bases identical to TRBD2. V lost 2 bases to trimming and J lost 4 bases; unmatched junction nucleotides: 6. Germline V lookup: CDR1 SGHKS, CDR2 YYEKEE (reference sequence). The CDR3 runs to 15 residues. CDR3 DNA sequence: TGTGCCAGCAGCTTAGATGTTAGCGGGGGAGAGACCCAGTACTTC. Encoded protein: CASSLDVSGGETQYF.

The chain has TRBV4-3 and TRBJ2-1; the match to TRBD1 covers 10 bases. With 6 bases clipped from V and 8 bases from J, the junction kept 10 bases outside the gene matches. The CDR3 is 15 residues long. The germline CDR1 and CDR2 sequences are LGHNA and YSLEER. The CDR3 nucleotides read TGCGCCAGCAGGGCCGGGACAGGGGCTCGGGATGAGCAGTTCTTC. Its translation: CASRAGTGARDEQFF.

V is TRBV27 and J is TRBJ2-1; TRBD2 agrees at 10 bases. With 2 bases clipped from V and 6 bases from J, the junction kept 13 bases outside the gene matches. The CDR3 has 18 residues. The germline gives CDR1 MNHEY, CDR2 SMNVEV (reference sequence). DNA of the CDR3: TGTGCCAGCAGTTTAAGGCGCCTGAGCGGGGGGGCCGGCAATGAGCAGTTCTTC. It codes for CASSLRRLSGGAGNEQFF.

The V gene is TRBV19, the J gene TRBJ1-1; TRBD1 is a possible D gene (6 bases). Trimming took off 1 base at V and 5 bases at J, with 17 bases between the two ends. The CDR3 contains 16 residues. Germline CDR1 reads LNHDA; CDR2 reads SQIVND (reference sequence). The CDR3 DNA is TGTGCCAGTAGTATAGGCTTACAGGGAATGCGAACTGAAGCTTTCTTT. This encodes CASSIGLQGMRTEAFF.

V gene TRBV7-9 combines with J gene TRBJ1-1; TRBD1 aligns across 7 bases. Germline CDR1 reads SEHNR; CDR2 reads FQNEAQ (reference sequence). V lost 4 bases, J lost 4 bases, and 9 bases stayed unmatched. This CDR3 is built from 15 residues. CDR3 nucleotides: TGTGCCAGCAGCTCTTTTGGGAGGGGGCTCACTGAAGCTTTCTTT. It is translated as CASSSFGRGLTEAFF.

CDR3: CASSWVEETQYF. CDR3 nucleotide sequence: TGTGCCAGCAGTTGGGTAGAAGAGACCCAGTACTTC. J is TRBJ2-5 and V is TRBV2; D ambiguous. The CDR3 spans 12 residues. CDR1 is SNHLY, CDR2 FYNNEI, per germline. Trimming pared 5 bases from V and 3 bases from J, leaving 7 bases between. Drawing the rest from reference TRBV2 and TRBJ2-5, the complete variable domain is EPEVTQTPSHQVTQMGQEVILRCVPISNHLYFYWYRQILGQKVEFLVSFYNNEISEKSEIFDDQFSVERPDGSNFTLKIRSTKLEDSAMYFCASSWVEETQYFGPGTRLLVL.

This clone is a singleton in its sample. The chain links TRBV7-3 to TRBJ2-2; D remains unclear. This CDR3 has 14 residues. In germline, CDR1 is SGHTA, CDR2 FQGTGA. Deletions cut 2 bases from V and 8 bases from J, with 12 bases between. The DNA of the CDR3 is TGTGCCAGCAGCTTAGCACCACGACCGGGGGAGCTGTTTTTT. Translation gives CASSLAPRPGELFF.

V gene TRBV5-1 combines with J gene TRBJ2-5, with D possibly TRBD1 on 6 matching bases. This CDR3 is 13 amino acids long. Trimming pared 4 bases from V and 4 bases from J, leaving 11 bases between. Germline CDR1 SGHRS, CDR2 YFSETQ. CDR3 nucleotides: TGCGCCAGCAGCGCTCAGGGGCCAGAGACCCAGTACTTC. It translates to CASSAQGPETQYF.

The chain is built from TRBV6-6 and TRBJ2-3, with D perhaps TRBD2 (6 bases). The germline V gene has CDR1 MNHNY and CDR2 SVGAGI (reference sequence). V lost 6 bases to trimming and J lost 7 bases, with 23 bases between them. This CDR3 has 16 residues. The CDR3 sequence is CASSRPAGTLSYTQYF. CDR3 coding DNA: TGTGCCAGCAGCCGACCCGCAGGGACTTTGTCATATACGCAGTATTTT.

The V gene is TRBV10-3, the J gene TRBJ2-1, with TRBD2 identical over 13 bases. V shed 3 bases and J 9 bases; nucleotides not matched to a gene: 8. The CDR3 consists of 16 residues. CDR1 and CDR2 from the germline V gene are ENHRY and SYGVKD. In DNA form, the CDR3 reads TGTGCCATCAGTGAAAATGGACTAGCGGGAGCCAGTGAGCAGTTCTTC. It yields the protein CAISENGLAGASEQFF.

The genes are TRBV7-9 and TRBJ1-5, with TRBD1 identical over 7 bases. The germline gives CDR1 SEHNR, CDR2 FQNEAQ (reference sequence). The CDR3 has 16 residues. Unmatched junction bases numbered 4, after V lost 1 base and J lost 1 base. The CDR3 region has the DNA TGTGCCAGCAGCTTAGAATGGGGACAGAGCAATCAGCCCCAGCATTTT. Translating gives CASSLEWGQSNQPQHF. Full variable domain (remainder filled in from reference TRBV7-9 and TRBJ1-5): DTGVSQNPRHKITKRGQNVTFRCDPISEHNRLYWYRQTLGQGPEFLTYFQNEAQLEKSRLLSDRFSAERPKGSFSTLEIQRTEQGDSAMYLCASSLEWGQSNQPQHFGDGTRLSIL.

The V call is TRBV5-1, the J call TRBJ1-2; D is undetermined. This CDR3 spans 15 amino acids. The V gene's germline CDR1 is SGHRS and CDR2 YFSETQ. V shed 3 bases and J shed 0 bases, with 12 bases lying between them. CDR3: CASSYGNPTNYGYTF. CDR3 nucleotide sequence: TGCGCCAGCAGCTATGGGAATCCGACTAACTATGGCTACACCTTC.

The chain employs TRBV27 and TRBJ1-1; D uncertain. Germline V gene data show CDR1 as MNHEY and CDR2 as SMNVEV (reference sequence). V was clipped by 5 bases and J by 0 bases, with 13 bases between them. This CDR3 is 15 amino acids long. CDR3 loop: CASSPGRLLNTEAFF. CDR3 DNA sequence: TGTGCCAGCAGTCCCGGACGGCTTCTGAACACTGAAGCTTTCTTT.

The CDR3 DNA reads as TGTGCCAGCAGCCCCCCCTCAGGGCGCGCCTACAATGAGCAGTTCTTC. Amino acids: CASSPPSGRAYNEQFF. V and J are TRBV7-2 and TRBJ2-1; D perhaps matches TRBD1 (5 bases). CDR1 and CDR2 from the germline V gene are SGHTA and FQGNSA. The CDR3 has 16 amino acids. With 5 bases removed from V and 2 bases from J, the gap between germline ends came to 16 bases.

This chain connects TRBV30 to TRBJ2-1, with D possibly being TRBD2 (5 bases). This CDR3 region has 10 residues. Germline V CDR1 and CDR2: GTSNPN, SVGIG (reference sequence). The V end was cut by 8 bases, the J end by 7 bases, with 9 bases between. CDR3 region: CAGGVNEQFF. The CDR3, as DNA: TGTGCCGGAGGCGTAAATGAGCAGTTCTTC.

The chain is built from TRBV5-4 and TRBJ2-5, with D perhaps matching TRBD1 (6 bases). Looked up from germline, CDR1 is SGHNT and CDR2 is YYREEE (reference sequence). This CDR3 has 15 residues. Trimming removed 3 bases from V and 1 base from J, with 13 bases in between. CDR3 coding DNA: TGTGCCAGCAGCTCAACTCCGGACAGCCAAGAGACCCAGTACTTC. It is translated as CASSSTPDSQETQYF. Variable domain in full (rest from reference TRBV5-4 and TRBJ2-5): ETGVTQSPTHLIKTRGQQVTLRCSSQSGHNTVSWYQQALGQGPQFIFQYYREEENGRGNFPPRFSGLQFPNYSSELNVNALELDDSALYLCASSSTPDSQETQYFGPGTRLLVL.

This clone showed up just once. The chain uses TRBV19 and TRBJ1-5; D is possibly TRBD1 (6 bases). The CDR3 covers 14 residues. The V gene lost 7 bases and the J gene lost 0 bases, with 10 bases spanning the gap. CDR1 is LNHDA and CDR2 is SQIVND in the germline V gene (reference sequence). The CDR3 spells CASTDRISNQPQHF. The CDR3 nucleotides read TGTGCCAGTACGGACAGAATTAGCAATCAGCCCCAGCATTTT.

The chain recombines TRBV11-2 with TRBJ1-1, with TRBD1 matching 8 bases. The CDR3 sequence is 16 residues long. Looked up from germline, CDR1 is SGHAT and CDR2 is FQNNGV. Trimming took 5 bases from V and 2 from J; bases not matched to a gene: 10. The CDR3 sequence: CASSLARTGFNTEAFF. DNA of the CDR3: TGTGCCAGCAGCCTCGCCCGGACAGGGTTTAACACTGAAGCTTTCTTT.

The chain employs TRBV7-3 and TRBJ1-6; no definite D call. V shed 2 bases and J shed 8 bases, with 7 bases lying between them. The CDR3 covers 13 residues. CDR1 and CDR2 (germline): SGHTA, FQGTGA. The CDR3 loop reads CASSLQADSPLHF. The CDR3 coding sequence is TGTGCCAGCAGCTTACAGGCTGATTCACCCCTCCACTTT.

This sequence joins TRBV14 and TRBJ1-2; D gene unclear. Germline V gene data show CDR1 as SGHDN and CDR2 as FVKESK. The CDR3 has 13 residues. V lost 0 bases and J 4 bases, leaving 6 bases between the germline ends. The CDR3 nucleotides are TGTGCCAGCAGCCAAGACGCGGTCTATGGCTACACCTTC. Encoded protein: CASSQDAVYGYTF. Complete variable domain (other parts from reference TRBV14 and TRBJ1-2): EAGVTQFPSHSVIEKGQTVTLRCDPISGHDNLYWYRRVMGKEIKFLLHFVKESKQDESGMPNNRFLAERTGGTYSTLKVQPAELEDSGVYFCASSQDAVYGYTFGSGTRLTVV.

The chain links TRBV19 to TRBJ1-1; 8 nucleotides agree with TRBD1. Trimming took 3 bases from V and 1 from J; bases not matched to a gene: 1. The CDR3 covers 14 residues. Germline V lookup: CDR1 LNHDA, CDR2 SQIVND (reference sequence). The CDR3 nucleotides read TGTGCCAGTAGTATGGGGACAGGGAACACTGAAGCTTTCTTT. Translated, it gives CASSMGTGNTEAFF.

The rearrangement uses TRBV7-9 and TRBJ1-2; 11 bases agree with TRBD1. After removal of 3 bases from V and 7 bases from J, the junction contained 4 bases not matched to a gene. Germline CDR1 and CDR2: SEHNR and FQNEAQ (reference sequence). The CDR3 spans 14 residues. The CDR3 reads CASSLDRGHGGYTF. The DNA for the CDR3 is TGTGCCAGCAGCTTGGACAGGGGGCACGGTGGCTACACCTTC.